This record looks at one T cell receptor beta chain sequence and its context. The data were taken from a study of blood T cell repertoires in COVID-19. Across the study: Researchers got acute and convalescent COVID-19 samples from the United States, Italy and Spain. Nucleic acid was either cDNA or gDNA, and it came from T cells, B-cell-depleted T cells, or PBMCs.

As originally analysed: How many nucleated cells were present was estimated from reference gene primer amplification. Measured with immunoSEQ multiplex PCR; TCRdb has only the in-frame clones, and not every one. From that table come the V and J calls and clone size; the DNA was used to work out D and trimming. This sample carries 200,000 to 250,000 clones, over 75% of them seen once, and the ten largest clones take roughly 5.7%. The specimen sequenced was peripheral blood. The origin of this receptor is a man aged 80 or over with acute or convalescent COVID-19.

The CDR3, as DNA: TGTGCCAGCAGCTCATCGAGAGGAGACACTGAAGCTTTCTTT. Residues: CASSSSRGDTEAFF. The gene calls are TRBV7-2 and TRBJ1-1; D ambiguous. Germline V gene lookup returns CDR1 SGHTA and CDR2 FQGNSA. The CDR3 totals 14 residues. Trimming shortened V by 4 bases and J by 3 bases, and 12 bases separated the two germline ends.